These 29 T cell receptor beta chains were all obtained from the same sample, sequenced in a study of blood T cell repertoires in COVID-19. Using immunoSEQ multiplex PCR, the repertoire was profiled, and TCRdb retains in-frame clones only, with some absent. The sample has 200,000 to 250,000 clones; 81% are singletons. Sequencing was done on a sample of PBMCs or T cells enriched from blood (not recorded which). The source of these receptors is a woman in her 50s with acute COVID-19.

The chain couples TRBV15 to TRBJ1-3, with 8 bases matching TRBD1. The CDR3 consists of 17 residues. CDR1 is LNHNV and CDR2 is YYDKDF in the germline V gene (reference sequence). The V segment lost 3 bases and the J segment 0 bases; nucleotides outside the gene matches: 7. CDR3 residues: CATSRGTGQASGNTIYF. The CDR3 coding sequence is TGTGCCACCAGCAGGGGGACAGGCCAAGCCTCTGGAAACACCATATATTTT. Full variable domain (missing parts from reference TRBV15 and TRBJ1-3): DAMVIQNPRYQVTQFGKPVTLSCSQTLNHNVMYWYQQKSSQAPKLLFHYYDKDFNNEADTPDNFQSRRPNTSFCFLDIRSPGLGDTAMYLCATSRGTGQASGNTIYFGEGSWLTVV.

The CDR3 DNA sequence: TGTGCCAGCAGCTTACAGGGGAGCTATGGCTACACCTTC. Translation gives CASSLQGSYGYTF. This chain links TRBV7-2 with TRBJ1-2; D may be TRBD1 (6 bases). The CDR3 contains 13 residues. Germline V CDR1 and CDR2: SGHTA, FQGNSA. The germline V and J ends were trimmed by 2 bases and 4 bases, with 8 bases remaining between them.

This rearrangement joins TRBV19 to TRBJ2-7; no reliable D call. CDR3 length: 12 residues. CDR1 LNHDA and CDR2 SQIVND come from the germline V gene (reference sequence). V shed 6 bases and J shed 3 bases, with 9 bases lying between them. Written as DNA, the CDR3 is TGTGCCAGTAGCTTCGGCGGCTACGAGCAGTACTTC. This encodes CASSFGGYEQYF.

The chain is built from TRBV2 and TRBJ1-4, with unresolved D. The germline V gene has CDR1 SNHLY and CDR2 FYNNEI. The CDR3 runs 13 residues. V shed 3 bases and J shed 7 bases, with 9 bases lying between them. CDR3 amino acids: CASSDMRGEKLFF. In DNA, the CDR3 is TGTGCCAGCAGTGATATGAGAGGTGAAAAACTGTTTTTT.

V gene TRBV28 combines with J gene TRBJ1-6, with D unclear. This CDR3 comprises 13 residues. The V gene lost 3 bases and the J gene lost 7 bases, with 7 bases spanning the gap. Germline V gene sequence: CDR1 MDHEN, CDR2 SYDVKM. The CDR3, as DNA: TGTGCCAGCAGTTTGATCAGGAATTCACCCCTCCACTTT. Residues: CASSLIRNSPLHF.

This clone was picked up many times. This chain joins TRBV7-2 and TRBJ2-7, with 9 bases identical to TRBD2. The V segment lost 5 bases and the J segment 0 bases; nucleotides outside the gene matches: 8. The CDR3 is 16 residues long. The germline CDR1 and CDR2 sequences are SGHTA and FQGNSA. The CDR3 coding sequence is TGTGCCAGCAGCCTCGCCGGGACTAGCTTCTCCTACGAGCAGTACTTC. It is translated as CASSLAGTSFSYEQYF.

This clone was counted once. The chain has TRBV9 and TRBJ2-7; 12 bases align to TRBD2. CDR3 length: 14 amino acids. V was clipped by 3 bases and J by 7 bases; unmatched bases: 5. CDR1 is SGDLS, CDR2 YYNGEE, per germline. The CDR3 DNA reads TGTGCCAGCAGCGCTAGCGGGGGGGCAAATGAGCAGTACTTC. Its protein is CASSASGGANEQYF.

The chain links TRBV6-5 to TRBJ1-2; D gene unclear. The CDR3 contains 16 residues. The germline gives CDR1 MNHEY, CDR2 SVGAGI. Trimming took off 4 bases at V and 0 bases at J, with 15 bases between the two ends. This CDR3 reads CASSSVSGLANYGYTF. Written as DNA, the CDR3 is TGTGCCAGCAGTTCCGTTTCGGGGTTAGCTAACTATGGCTACACCTTC.

The chain recombines TRBV6-2 or TRBV6-3 with TRBJ2-1; possible D gene TRBD1, 6 bases. Trimming cost V 0 bases and J 7 bases, with 16 bases left between them. CDR3 length equals 16 residues. Germline lookup yields CDR1 MNHEY and CDR2 SVGEGT. The CDR3 loop is CASSYSSGASDNEQFF. The DNA of the CDR3 is TGTGCCAGCAGTTACTCGTCAGGGGCCTCGGATAATGAGCAGTTCTTC.

This chain uses TRBV18 with TRBJ2-7, with TRBD1 as a possible D gene (6 bases). Germline CDR1 KGHSH, CDR2 LQKENI. The CDR3 runs 15 residues. Trimming shortened V by 2 bases and J by 3 bases, and 14 bases separated the two germline ends. The CDR3 DNA reads TGTGCCAGCTCACCAGGCAGGGGTCGAAACTACGAGCAGTACTTC. Its translation is CASSPGRGRNYEQYF.

This chain connects TRBV6-5 to TRBJ1-4, with D maybe TRBD1 (6 bases). Trimming removed 8 bases from V and 4 bases from J, with 14 bases in between. The CDR3 runs to 14 residues. Germline loops: CDR1 MNHEY, CDR2 SVGAGI. The CDR3 DNA follows: TGTGCCAGCGGTTTAACACAGGGTAATGAAAAACTGTTTTTT. Encoded protein: CASGLTQGNEKLFF.

The chain links TRBV24-1 to TRBJ2-3; D is undetermined. The V gene's germline CDR1 is KGHDR and CDR2 SFDVKD. CDR3 length: 15 residues. V lost 3 bases and J 5 bases, leaving 14 bases between the germline ends. Written as DNA, the CDR3 is TGTGCCACCAGTGATCCTTCACTGCGACTAGATACGCAGTATTTT. Amino acids: CATSDPSLRLDTQYF.

The CDR3 DNA sequence: TGCGCCAGCAGCCAAGACGGGGCGGGGGGTTGGAAGAATGAGCAGTTCTTC. Its protein product is CASSQDGAGGWKNEQFF. The V and J genes are TRBV4-1 and TRBJ2-1; TRBD2 aligns across 8 bases. Germline V gene data show CDR1 as MGHRA and CDR2 as YSYEKL. V was clipped by 0 bases and J by 7 bases; unmatched bases: 11. This CDR3 is built from 17 residues.

V is TRBV18 and J is TRBJ1-5; weak D call: TRBD1 (5 bases). V lost 1 base and J 1 base, leaving 11 bases between the germline ends. The CDR3 has 16 residues. Per the germline V gene, CDR1 is KGHSH and CDR2 is LQKENI. The CDR3 reads CASSPQKGHSNQPQHF. The CDR3 nucleotides are TGTGCCAGCTCACCACAAAAGGGGCACAGCAATCAGCCCCAGCATTTT.

V is TRBV2 and J is TRBJ1-2; TRBD1 might be the D (6 bases). With 4 bases removed from V and 4 bases from J, the gap between germline ends came to 10 bases. CDR1 is SNHLY, CDR2 FYNNEI, per germline. The CDR3 sequence is 13 residues long. In DNA form, the CDR3 reads TGTGCCAGCAGTGTCAGGGGAGTCTATGGCTACACCTTC. As protein: CASSVRGVYGYTF.

The chain combines TRBV5-4 with TRBJ1-6; a weak D match, TRBD1 (5 bases). CDR3 length equals 14 residues. With 2 bases removed from V and 10 bases from J, the gap between germline ends came to 13 bases. CDR1 and CDR2 from the germline V gene are SGHNT and YYREEE (reference sequence). For the CDR3, the DNA is TGTGCCAGCAGCTTTACAGGAGCGCGATCACCCCTCCACTTT. It translates to CASSFTGARSPLHF.

This clone was counted a single time. This chain links TRBV6-6 with TRBJ2-2; 9 nucleotides align to TRBD1. Germline CDR1 MNHNY, CDR2 SVGAGI (reference sequence). The V gene end was trimmed by 5 bases and the J gene end by 3 bases; junction bases not matched to a gene: 13. This CDR3 is built from 18 residues. This chain's CDR3 is CASSRTPWTGAYTGELFF. For the CDR3, the DNA is TGTGCCAGCAGTCGCACCCCTTGGACAGGGGCGTACACCGGGGAGCTGTTTTTT.

This chain joins TRBV5-1 and TRBJ1-6; 7 nucleotides match TRBD1. From germline, CDR1 is SGHRS and CDR2 YFSETQ. V trimming: 4 bases; J trimming: 7 bases; junction bases outside the gene matches: 5. The CDR3 has 14 residues. Here the CDR3 reads CASSRDRQNSPLHF. As DNA, the CDR3 is TGCGCCAGCAGCAGGGACAGACAAAATTCACCCCTCCACTTT.

This sequence joins TRBV5-1 and TRBJ2-1; 8 bases are a match to TRBD2. The CDR3 runs to 16 residues. V gave up 1 base and J gave up 8 bases; unmatched junction bases: 11. CDR1 and CDR2 (germline): SGHRS, YFSETQ. Written as DNA, the CDR3 is TGCGCCAGCAGCTTGACGCGGGGGGCGCTCGGGGATGAGCAGTTCTTC. Encoded protein: CASSLTRGALGDEQFF.

The rearrangement links TRBV29-1 to TRBJ2-7; a possible D gene is TRBD2 (7 bases). V was clipped by 6 bases and J by 7 bases, with 16 bases between them. The CDR3 runs 12 residues. Germline assignment: CDR1 SQVTM and CDR2 ANQGSEA. CDR3 in DNA: TGCAGCGTCGAGTTGGGAGGGGGAGAGCAGTACTTC. Its protein product is CSVELGGGEQYF.

In its sample, this clone was seen a few times. The J gene is TRBJ2-5, the V gene TRBV5-1, with D uncertain. This CDR3 has 13 residues. V lost 4 bases and J 5 bases, leaving 12 bases between the germline ends. CDR1 and CDR2 (germline): SGHRS, YFSETQ. The CDR3, as DNA: TGCGCCAGCAGCATATGGGCCAGGGAGACCCAGTACTTC. Translating gives CASSIWARETQYF.

The CDR3 DNA sequence: TGTGCCAGCAGCGTAGGAGGGATCGGCACTGAAGCTTTCTTT. Translation gives CASSVGGIGTEAFF. This chain connects TRBV9 to TRBJ1-1, with D unresolved. V was shortened by 0 bases and J by 4 bases, with 10 bases between the two germline ends. Germline assignment: CDR1 SGDLS and CDR2 YYNGEE. The CDR3 extends over 14 amino acids.

The chain carries TRBV18 and TRBJ1-1; D uncertain. Trimming pared 3 bases from V and 1 base from J, leaving 9 bases between. The germline CDR1 and CDR2 sequences are KGHSH and LQKENI. The CDR3 loop spans 14 amino acids. CDR3 protein: CASSPLEANTEAFF. DNA for the CDR3: TGTGCCAGCTCACCCCTCGAGGCGAACACTGAAGCTTTCTTT.

CDR3 protein: CASSLVAGGPGNEQFF. The CDR3 nucleotides are TGTGCCAGCAGCTTGGTAGCGGGGGGGCCTGGAAATGAGCAGTTCTTC. This chain joins TRBV5-4 and TRBJ2-1; TRBD2 matches at 11 bases. The junction had 6 bases not matched to a gene; V was cut back by 0 bases and J by 7 bases. This CDR3 comprises 16 residues. The germline CDR1 and CDR2 sequences are SGHNT and YYREEE (reference sequence).

The V and J genes are TRBV6-1 and TRBJ1-3; no clear D gene. The V gene lost 3 bases and the J gene lost 5 bases, with 8 bases spanning the gap. Germline V gene sequence: CDR1 MNHNS, CDR2 SASEGT. The CDR3 totals 13 residues. CDR3 coding DNA: TGTGCCAGCAGTGATCCCGTAAGAAACACCATATATTTT. Its translation is CASSDPVRNTIYF.

This clone was picked up a small number of times. V is TRBV6-2 or TRBV6-3 and J is TRBJ1-2; TRBD1 aligns across 7 bases. The CDR3 extends over 15 amino acids. Looked up from germline, CDR1 is MNHEY and CDR2 is SVGEGT. The trim removed 4 bases at V and 2 bases at J, leaving 7 bases unmatched. DNA of the CDR3: TGTGCCAGCAGTTCCCGGGGGACAGCAAACTATGGCTACACCTTC. It yields the protein CASSSRGTANYGYTF.

V and J are TRBV25-1 and TRBJ1-4; tentative D call: TRBD1 (5 bases). This CDR3 comprises 14 residues. Germline V gene data show CDR1 as MGHDK and CDR2 as SYGVNS. V was clipped by 4 bases and J by 5 bases, with 11 bases between them. The CDR3 protein is CASSGGRGNEKLFF. In DNA, the CDR3 is TGTGCCAGCAGTGGGGGTAGGGGAAATGAAAAACTGTTTTTT.

The chain has TRBV2 and TRBJ2-7; 13 bases align to TRBD2. Looked up from germline, CDR1 is SNHLY and CDR2 is FYNNEI. The CDR3 loop spans 19 amino acids. With V trimmed by 4 bases and J by 3 bases, 15 bases remained unmatched. CDR3 region: CASSGSILAGGSAGYEQYF. As DNA, the CDR3 is TGTGCCAGCAGTGGGTCGATACTAGCGGGAGGGTCCGCCGGCTACGAGCAGTACTTC.

This chain links TRBV11-2 with TRBJ2-3; TRBD2 matches 8 bases. V lost 1 base and J lost 2; bases outside the gene matches: 8. The CDR3 has 17 residues. Germline lookup yields CDR1 SGHAT and CDR2 FQNNGV. The CDR3: CASSLASGLVITDTQYF. CDR3 DNA: TGTGCCAGCAGCTTAGCTTCGGGACTAGTGATCACAGATACGCAGTATTTT.